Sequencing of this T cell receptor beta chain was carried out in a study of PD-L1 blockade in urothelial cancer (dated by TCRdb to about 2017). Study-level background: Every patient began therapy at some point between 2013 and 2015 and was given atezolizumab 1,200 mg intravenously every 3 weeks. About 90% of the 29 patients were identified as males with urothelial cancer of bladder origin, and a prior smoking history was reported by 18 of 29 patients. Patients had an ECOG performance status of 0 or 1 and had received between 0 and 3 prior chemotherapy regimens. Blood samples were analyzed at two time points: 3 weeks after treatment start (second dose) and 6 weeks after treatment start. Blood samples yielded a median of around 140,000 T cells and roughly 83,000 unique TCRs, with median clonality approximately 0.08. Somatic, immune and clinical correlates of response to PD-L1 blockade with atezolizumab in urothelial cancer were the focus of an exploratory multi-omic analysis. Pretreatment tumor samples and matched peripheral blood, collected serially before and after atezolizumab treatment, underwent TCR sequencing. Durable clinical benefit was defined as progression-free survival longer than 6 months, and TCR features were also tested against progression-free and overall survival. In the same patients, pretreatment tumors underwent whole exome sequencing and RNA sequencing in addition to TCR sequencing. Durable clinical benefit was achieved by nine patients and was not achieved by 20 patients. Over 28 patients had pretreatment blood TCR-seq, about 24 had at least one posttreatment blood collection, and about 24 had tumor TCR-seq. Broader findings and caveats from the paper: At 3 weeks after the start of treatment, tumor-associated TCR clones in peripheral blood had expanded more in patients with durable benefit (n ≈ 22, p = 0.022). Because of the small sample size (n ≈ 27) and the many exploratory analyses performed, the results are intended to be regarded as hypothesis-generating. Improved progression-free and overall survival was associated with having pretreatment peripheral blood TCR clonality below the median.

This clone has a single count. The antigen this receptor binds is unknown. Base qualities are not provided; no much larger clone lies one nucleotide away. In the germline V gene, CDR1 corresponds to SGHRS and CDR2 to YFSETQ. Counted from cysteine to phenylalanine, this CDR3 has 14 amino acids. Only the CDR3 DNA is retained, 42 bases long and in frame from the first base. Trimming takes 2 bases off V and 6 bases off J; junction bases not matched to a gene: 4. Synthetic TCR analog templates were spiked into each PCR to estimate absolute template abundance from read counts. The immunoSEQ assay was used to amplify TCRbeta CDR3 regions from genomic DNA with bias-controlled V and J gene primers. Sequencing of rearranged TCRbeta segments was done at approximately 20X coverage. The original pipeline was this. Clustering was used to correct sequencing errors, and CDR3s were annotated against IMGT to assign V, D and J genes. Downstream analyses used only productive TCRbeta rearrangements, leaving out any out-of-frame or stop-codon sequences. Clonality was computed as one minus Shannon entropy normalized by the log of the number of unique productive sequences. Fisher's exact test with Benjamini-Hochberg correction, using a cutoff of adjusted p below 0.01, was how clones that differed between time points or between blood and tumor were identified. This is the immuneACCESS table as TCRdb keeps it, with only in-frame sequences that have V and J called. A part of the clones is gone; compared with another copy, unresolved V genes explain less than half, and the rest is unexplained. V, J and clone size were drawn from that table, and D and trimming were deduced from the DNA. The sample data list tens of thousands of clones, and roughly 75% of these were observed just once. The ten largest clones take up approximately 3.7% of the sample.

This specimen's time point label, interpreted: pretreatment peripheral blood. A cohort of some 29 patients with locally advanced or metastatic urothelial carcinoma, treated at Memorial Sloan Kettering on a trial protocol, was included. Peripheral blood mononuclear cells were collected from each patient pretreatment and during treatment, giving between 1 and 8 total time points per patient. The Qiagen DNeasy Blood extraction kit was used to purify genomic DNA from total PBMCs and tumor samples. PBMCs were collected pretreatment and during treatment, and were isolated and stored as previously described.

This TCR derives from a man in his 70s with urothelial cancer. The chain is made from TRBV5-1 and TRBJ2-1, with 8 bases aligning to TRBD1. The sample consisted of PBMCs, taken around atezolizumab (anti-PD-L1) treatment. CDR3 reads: CASSFQGALNEQFF. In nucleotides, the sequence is TGCGCCAGCAGCTTCCAGGGGGCCCTCAATGAGCAGTTCTTC.